These T cell receptor beta chains were read from a single sample in a study of cytomegalovirus exposure and HLA in healthy donors. Measured with immunoSEQ multiplex PCR; TCRdb has only the in-frame clones, and not every one. This table holds about 140,000 clones, over 75% found once. Material: PBMCs. These receptors all stem from a man over 45 in good health and CMV-seronegative. Each CDR3 is given without its conserved first and last residue. The order of the fields is J gene, V gene, CDR3 protein.

J: TRBJ1-2
V: TRBV7-9
CDR3: ASSVATGGVYGYT

J: TRBJ1-1
V: TRBV28
CDR3: ASSPLNTEAF

J: TRBJ2-5
V: TRBV5-1
CDR3: ASSFDWKTQY

J: TRBJ1-5
V: TRBV18
CDR3: ASSPGTGNQPQH

J: TRBJ1-5
V: TRBV18
CDR3: ASSPSGQTNQPQH

J: TRBJ1-2
V: TRBV9
CDR3: ASSVGQGGGYT

J: TRBJ1-1
V: TRBV19
CDR3: ASSTGVGLNTEAF

J: TRBJ2-7
V: TRBV7-2
CDR3: ASSVLAGAASYEQY

J: TRBJ2-7
V: TRBV5-1
CDR3: ASSNPGWYEQY

J: TRBJ1-2
V: TRBV27
CDR3: ASSLGGDRYGYT

J: TRBJ2-7
V: TRBV7-9
CDR3: ASSLEDREAYEQY

J: TRBJ1-5
V: TRBV2
CDR3: ASSEGGPLQH

J: TRBJ1-4
V: TRBV18
CDR3: ASSPPGGRTNEKLF

J: TRBJ2-5
V: TRBV19
CDR3: ASSRDTQETQY

J: TRBJ1-5
V: TRBV5-1
CDR3: ASSLQGFGNQPQH

J: TRBJ1-1
V: TRBV9
CDR3: ASSLDRNTEAF

J: TRBJ2-3
V: TRBV5-1
CDR3: ASTRSGVTKDTDTQY

J: TRBJ2-1
V: TRBV7-9
CDR3: ASSHVADALDEQF

J: TRBJ1-5
V: TRBV6-1
CDR3: ASSVTGIGNQPQH

J: TRBJ1-1
V: TRBV23-1
CDR3: ASSQSQGKVNTEAF

J: TRBJ1-2
V: TRBV11-2
CDR3: ASSLSSRGSGYT

J: TRBJ1-5
V: TRBV5-1
CDR3: ASSLEGRTDQPQH

J: TRBJ1-3
V: TRBV5-1
CDR3: ASSSRGAGNTIY

J: TRBJ2-3
V: TRBV9
CDR3: ASSVAERDTQY

J: TRBJ2-7
V: TRBV30
CDR3: AWSVQGAVYEQY